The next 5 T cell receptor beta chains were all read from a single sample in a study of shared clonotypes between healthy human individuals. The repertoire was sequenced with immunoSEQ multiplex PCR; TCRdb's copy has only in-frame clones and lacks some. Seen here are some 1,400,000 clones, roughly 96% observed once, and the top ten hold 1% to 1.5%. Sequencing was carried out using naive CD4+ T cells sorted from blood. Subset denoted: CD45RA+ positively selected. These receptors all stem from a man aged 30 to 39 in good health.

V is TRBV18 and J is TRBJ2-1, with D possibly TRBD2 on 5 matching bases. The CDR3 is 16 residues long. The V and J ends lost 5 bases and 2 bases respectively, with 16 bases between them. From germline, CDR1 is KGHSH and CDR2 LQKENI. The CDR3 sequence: CASSRHAEAAYNEQFF. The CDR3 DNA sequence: TGTGCCAGCTCAAGGCACGCGGAGGCCGCCTACAATGAGCAGTTCTTC.

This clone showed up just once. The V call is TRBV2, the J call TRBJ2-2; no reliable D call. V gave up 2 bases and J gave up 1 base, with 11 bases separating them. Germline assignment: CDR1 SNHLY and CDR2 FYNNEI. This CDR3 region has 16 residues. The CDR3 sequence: CASSERAYENTGELFF. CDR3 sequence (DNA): TGTGCCAGCAGTGAACGGGCATATGAGAACACCGGGGAGCTGTTTTTT. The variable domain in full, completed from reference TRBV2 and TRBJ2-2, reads EPEVTQTPSHQVTQMGQEVILRCVPISNHLYFYWYRQILGQKVEFLVSFYNNEISEKSEIFDDQFSVERPDGSNFTLKIRSTKLEDSAMYFCASSERAYENTGELFFGEGSRLTVL.

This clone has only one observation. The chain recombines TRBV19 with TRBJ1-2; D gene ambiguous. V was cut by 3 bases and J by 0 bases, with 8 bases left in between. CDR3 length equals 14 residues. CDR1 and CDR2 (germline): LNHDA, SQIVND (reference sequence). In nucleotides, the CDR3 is TGTGCCAGTAGTATTTTCAAGACTAACTATGGCTACACCTTC. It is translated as CASSIFKTNYGYTF.

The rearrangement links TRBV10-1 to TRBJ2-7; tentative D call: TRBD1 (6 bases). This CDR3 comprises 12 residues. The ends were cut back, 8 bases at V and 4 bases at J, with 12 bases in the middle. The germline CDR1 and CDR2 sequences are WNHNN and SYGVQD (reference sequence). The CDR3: CASAWTDYEQYF. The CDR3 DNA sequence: TGCGCCAGCGCCTGGACAGATTACGAGCAGTACTTC.

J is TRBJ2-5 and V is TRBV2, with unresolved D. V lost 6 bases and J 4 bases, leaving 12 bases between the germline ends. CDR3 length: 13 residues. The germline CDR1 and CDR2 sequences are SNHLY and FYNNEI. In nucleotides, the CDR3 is TGTGCCAGCAGACCCGAGCAAGGAGAGACCCAGTACTTC. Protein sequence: CASRPEQGETQYF.